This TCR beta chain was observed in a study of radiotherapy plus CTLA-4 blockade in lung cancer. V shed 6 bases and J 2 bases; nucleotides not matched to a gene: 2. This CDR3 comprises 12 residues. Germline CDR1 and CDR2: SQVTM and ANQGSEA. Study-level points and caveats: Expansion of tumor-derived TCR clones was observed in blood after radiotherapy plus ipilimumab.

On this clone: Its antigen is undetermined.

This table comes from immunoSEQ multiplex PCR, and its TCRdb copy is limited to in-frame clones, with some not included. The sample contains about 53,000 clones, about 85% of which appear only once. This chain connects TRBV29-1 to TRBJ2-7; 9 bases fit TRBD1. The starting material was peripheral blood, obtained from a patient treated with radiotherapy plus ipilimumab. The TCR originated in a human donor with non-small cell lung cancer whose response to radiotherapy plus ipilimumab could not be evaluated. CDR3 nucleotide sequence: TGCAGCGTGGGACAGGGAACCTACGAGCAGTACTTC. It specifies CSVGQGTYEQYF.